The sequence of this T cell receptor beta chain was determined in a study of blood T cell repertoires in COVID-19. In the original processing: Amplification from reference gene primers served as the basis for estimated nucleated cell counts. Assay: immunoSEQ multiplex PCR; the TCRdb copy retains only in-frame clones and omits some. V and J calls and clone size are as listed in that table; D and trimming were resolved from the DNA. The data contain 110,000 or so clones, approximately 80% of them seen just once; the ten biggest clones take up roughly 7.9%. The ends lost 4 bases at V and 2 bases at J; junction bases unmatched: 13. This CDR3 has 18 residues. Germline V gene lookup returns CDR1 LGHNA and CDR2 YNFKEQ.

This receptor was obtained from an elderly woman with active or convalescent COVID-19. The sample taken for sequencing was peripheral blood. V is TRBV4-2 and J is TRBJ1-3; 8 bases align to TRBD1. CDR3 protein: CASSREPRETGAGNTIYF. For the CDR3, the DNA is TGTGCCAGCAGCCGCGAGCCCCGAGAGACAGGGGCTGGAAACACCATATATTTT.